The rows below give T cell receptor beta chains drawn from one sample of a study of T cell repertoires in cytomegalovirus infection. Their recognized antigens are unknown. From the reads, TCRdb called clonotypes with MiXCR, one entry per CDR3 protein. This sample carries about 47,000 distinct CDR3 sequences, roughly 19% of them seen once, and the ten largest clones take around half. This material consisted of CD8+ T cells from cultured PBMCs, taken from culture after CMV antigen stimulation. All receptors come from a human donor in good health (CMV status not recorded). Some clones in this sample may be carry-over from other donors' samples. The CDR3 runs from the conserved cysteine through the conserved F or W. A D gene is named only where the DNA matches it firmly. Clone size, where shown, is once, few, many, or a class for clones that have expanded.

v_call	d_call	j_call	clone_size	cdr3_aa	cdr3_nt
TRBV18	.	TRBJ2-6	.	CASSPSGAGANVLTF	TGTGCCAGCTCACCATCAGGGGCTGGGGCCAACGTCCTGACTTTC
TRBV9	.	TRBJ2-3	few	CASSVGPETGPRSTQYF	TGTGCCAGCAGCGTAGGCCCCGAGACCGGCCCGAGATCCACGCAGTATTTT
TRBV5-3	.	TRBJ1-4	.	CASSSGGVGEKLFF	TGTGCCAGCAGCTCCGGGGGGGTGGGTGAAAAACTGTTTTTT
TRBV7-2	TRBD1	TRBJ2-7	many	CASSLENSRAGGYPLYF	TGTGCCAGCAGCTTAGAAAATTCGAGGGCAGGGGGTTACCCTCTGTACTTC
TRBV4-3	.	TRBJ2-7	.	CASSQEWQVAHEQYF	TGCGCCAGCAGCCAAGAGTGGCAGGTAGCCCACGAGCAGTACTTC
TRBV28	.	TRBJ1-3	few	CASSLTSGSGNTIYF	TGTGCCAGCAGTTTAACATCTGGCTCTGGAAACACCATATATTTT
TRBV6-6	.	TRBJ2-7	.	CASSYYPSGEREQYF	TGTGCCAGCAGTTACTATCCTAGTGGGGAGAGAGAGCAGTACTTC
TRBV10-3	.	TRBJ2-3	many	CASNGQGGPDTQYF	TGTGCCAGCAATGGACAGGGAGGGCCAGATACGCAGTATTTT
TRBV12-3/TRBV12-4	TRBD2	TRBJ2-5	many	CASSQGLAGLKTQYF	TGTGCCAGCAGTCAAGGACTAGCGGGGTTGAAGACCCAGTACTTC
TRBV20-1	.	TRBJ2-1	.	CSARPDFPNEQFF	TGCAGTGCCCGACCGGACTTCCCTAATGAGCAGTTCTTC
TRBV7-2	.	TRBJ2-3	.	CASSLSYRETDTQYF	TGTGCCAGCAGCTTAAGCTACAGGGAAACAGATACGCAGTATTTT
TRBV6-5	TRBD1	TRBJ1-1	many	CASSPQGAKHTEAFF	TGTGCCAGCAGCCCTCAGGGGGCGAAGCACACTGAAGCTTTCTTT
TRBV6-5	.	TRBJ2-5	few	CASSYPAGSLGETQYF	TGTGCCAGCAGTTACCCGGCAGGGAGTCTGGGAGAGACCCAGTACTTC
TRBV20-1	.	TRBJ1-2	many	CSARGGGVNYGYTF	TGCAGTGCTAGAGGAGGTGGGGTCAACTATGGCTACACCTTC
TRBV6-2/TRBV6-3	.	TRBJ2-2	.	CASSYSGLHRELFF	TGTGCCAGCAGTTATTCCGGACTCCACCGGGAGCTGTTTTTT
TRBV20-1	TRBD2	TRBJ2-7	few	CSARDELAGDPYEQYF	TGCAGTGCTAGAGATGAACTAGCGGGAGACCCCTACGAGCAGTACTTC
TRBV28	.	TRBJ2-2	many	CASSWARNTGELFF	TGTGCCAGCAGTTGGGCAAGGAACACCGGGGAGCTGTTTTTT
TRBV3-1	.	TRBJ1-6	.	CASKGPINNSPLHF	TGTGCCAGCAAGGGACCGATAAATAATTCACCCCTCCACTTT
TRBV7-9	.	TRBJ2-7	many	CASSPPTEYEQYF	TGTGCCAGCAGCCCGCCGACAGAATACGAGCAGTACTTC
TRBV7-9	TRBD1	TRBJ1-1	many	CASSPTGVPEAFF	TGTGCCAGCAGTCCAACAGGGGTCCCTGAAGCTTTCTTT
TRBV3-1	TRBD2	TRBJ2-3	.	CASSLSSGRARIYF	TGTGCCAGCAGCCTGTCTAGCGGGAGGGCCAGAATCTATTTT
TRBV7-9	TRBD1	TRBJ2-7	.	CASSLTWDRRDSYEQYF	TGTGCCAGCAGCTTAACCTGGGACAGGAGAGATTCCTACGAGCAGTACTTC
TRBV28	.	TRBJ1-5	many	CASSTTRGGNQPQHF	TGTGCCAGCAGTACGACCCGGGGGGGGAATCAGCCCCAGCATTTT
TRBV29-1	.	TRBJ2-7	few	CSAGGGGLYEQYF	TGCAGCGCAGGAGGAGGGGGTCTCTACGAGCAGTACTTC
TRBV28	TRBD1	TRBJ2-5	.	CASSLGDRVRETQYF	TGTGCCAGCAGTTTAGGGGACAGGGTCAGGGAGACCCAGTACTTC
TRBV6-4	.	TRBJ2-2	.	CASSDQGRTGELFF	TGTGCCAGCAGTGACCAGGGTAGAACCGGGGAGCTGTTTTTT